These T cell receptor beta chains were read from a single sample in a study of T cells in localized non-small cell lung cancer. Data came from immunoSEQ multiplex PCR; TCRdb stores just in-frame clones and leaves some out. Of some 66,000 clones in the sample, 84% are singletons; the top ten hold roughly 14%. Here the sequenced sample was peripheral blood, taken before any cancer treatment. These receptors were taken from a female donor over 55 with stage I lung adenocarcinoma. Each CDR3 is given with its conserved first and last residue. The D gene is left open where the match is weak. Clone size is not always given. Where it is, it says once, few, many or a class for expanded clones.

d_gene | j_gene | v_gene | abundance | CDR3aa | CDR3nt
TRBD2 | TRBJ2-3 | TRBV11-2 | NA | CASSPAGGGADTQYF | TGTGCCAGCAGTCCAGCGGGAGGCGGGGCAGATACGCAGTATTTT
NA | TRBJ2-7 | TRBV6-4 | NA | CASSMELGPNYEQYF | TGTGCCAGCAGCATGGAGCTAGGCCCTAACTACGAGCAGTACTTC
TRBD2 | TRBJ2-1 | TRBV30 | once | CAWSRVAGGDEQFF | TGTGCCTGGAGTAGGGTAGCGGGAGGCGATGAGCAGTTCTTC
NA | TRBJ1-1 | TRBV29-1 | NA | CSVGPSNTEAFF | TGCAGCGTTGGTCCCTCGAACACTGAAGCTTTCTTT
TRBD2 | TRBJ2-2 | TRBV4-2 | NA | CASSQDASGGTGELFF | TGTGCCAGCAGCCAAGATGCTAGCGGGGGCACCGGGGAGCTGTTTTTT
NA | TRBJ1-2 | TRBV5-6 | NA | CASSVGGRGGYTF | TGTGCCAGCAGCGTGGGGGGTCGGGGTGGCTACACCTTC
NA | TRBJ1-2 | TRBV19 | NA | CASSRGESNYYGYTF | TGTGCCAGTTCTCGAGGGGAGTCCAACTACTATGGCTACACCTTC
TRBD2 | TRBJ2-2 | TRBV30 | NA | CAWSVPSGGNTGELFF | TGTGCCTGGAGTGTACCTAGCGGGGGGAACACCGGGGAGCTGTTTTTT
NA | TRBJ2-3 | TRBV7-3 | NA | CASSNGEDTQYF | TGTGCCAGCAGTAACGGGGAGGATACGCAGTATTTT
NA | TRBJ1-6 | TRBV6-1 | NA | CASSEMTGGNSPLHF | TGTGCCAGCAGTGAGATGACAGGAGGGAATTCACCCCTCCACTTT
NA | TRBJ2-1 | TRBV2 | NA | CASIPELNNEQFF | TGTGCCAGCATCCCGGAGTTAAACAATGAGCAGTTCTTC
NA | TRBJ2-7 | TRBV10-3 | NA | CAISVTEGYEQYF | TGTGCCATCAGTGTAACGGAGGGATACGAGCAGTACTTC
NA | TRBJ2-2 | TRBV7-3 | few | CASSPATTAGELFF | TGTGCCAGCAGCCCCGCGACTACGGCCGGGGAGCTGTTTTTT
NA | TRBJ1-1 | TRBV15 | NA | CATSPKGVGTEAFF | TGTGCCACCAGTCCGAAGGGGGTGGGCACTGAAGCTTTCTTT
NA | TRBJ2-3 | TRBV5-1 | NA | CASSLVGTPDTQYF | TGCGCCAGCAGCTTGGTAGGGACACCAGATACGCAGTATTTT
TRBD1 | TRBJ1-1 | TRBV2 | NA | CASSIIGQGAGNTEAFF | TGTGCCAGCAGTATCATTGGACAGGGGGCCGGGAACACTGAAGCTTTCTTT
NA | TRBJ1-1 | TRBV20-1 | NA | CMFFFPPQAFF | TGTATGTTTTTTTTCCCACCCCAAGCTTTCTTT
TRBD1 | TRBJ1-6 | TRBV6-5 | NA | CASRYPGGGNSPLHF | TGTGCCAGCAGATACCCTGGAGGGGGCAATTCACCCCTCCACTTT
NA | TRBJ1-5 | TRBV6-6 | NA | CASNSEAGEMAQHF | TGTGCCAGCAACTCAGAGGCCGGAGAAATGGCCCAGCATTTT